This T cell receptor (beta chain) comes out of a study of T-cell memory formation after mild COVID-19 (dated by TCRdb to the early 2020s). The study in broad terms: TCR sequence clusters from the two donors were largely donor specific. In a couple of donors, T-cell clones that expanded and contracted after mild COVID-19 were tracked by sequencing TCRalpha and TCRbeta repertoires over time. The cohort comprised two young, previously healthy adult volunteers, one female and one male. General conclusions and limits of the study: Clones that contracted from day 15 to 85 showed balanced CD4/CD8 phenotypes, whereas a second wave of clones that expanded from day 15 to 37 leaned towards CD4+. Contracting CD4+ clones appeared mostly in the CM and EM memory subsets, whereas CD8+ clones were enriched in EMRA. Whether the second-wave clones peaking on day 37 were SARS-CoV-2 specific was not confirmed. Some responding clones were found in pre-infection memory, which suggests that pre-existing cross-reactive memory T cells took part in the SARS-CoV-2 response. Only a couple of mild cases were covered by the study, and larger cohorts that include severe cases with pre-infection samples were considered necessary.

The V end loses 6 bases and the J end loses 0 bases, and a stretch of 8 bases separates them. Via the germline V gene (reference sequence), CDR1 is MNHEY and CDR2 SMNVEV. Reading from cysteine to phenylalanine, the CDR3 counts 13 amino acids. Of all the DNA, just the CDR3 is kept, 39 bases in frame from base 1. Reads for this sample came from an Illumina NovaSeq 6000. Using 5'RACE with constant-segment primers, TCRalpha and TCRbeta cDNA libraries were constructed, with sample barcodes and unique molecular identifiers added in the process. RNA was extracted from every sample with Trizol reagent. Libraries were amplified in two PCR steps, with a second sample barcode and Illumina TruSeq adapters added in the second step. Libraries were sequenced on an Illumina NovaSeq with 2 x 150 bp paired-end reads. In the paper's pipeline: With migec v1.2.7, reads were demultiplexed and then collapsed into UMI-guided consensus sequences. Using mixcr v2.1.11, the UMI consensuses were aligned to TRA and TRB V and J templates and assembled into clonotypes. Expanded or contracted clonotypes were those called significant by both edgeR and NoisET, with noise models trained on biological replicates. edgeR calls used a false discovery rate-adjusted p below 0.01 and a log2 fold-change threshold of 1. PCA with hierarchical clustering of max-normalized trajectories of the 1000 most abundant clonotypes was used as exploratory dynamics analysis. Each responding clone was given a CD4 or CD8 phenotype based on the CD4+ and CD8+ repertoires, which had been sequenced separately. Through fastp at Q25 and MiXCR, TCRdb rebuilt clones from the public reads, retaining in-frame beta chains. CDR3 protein duplicates are merged, each entry listing the most common genes and DNA. The authors' filters were not applied to this entry. In this sample the table shows about 16,000 distinct CDR3 sequences, around 25% of which occur a single time. About 60% of the sample goes to the ten largest clones.

In its sample, this clonotype was seen many times. The antigen it binds to is not known. Per-base qualities were not stored, and no clone one base away is much larger. Ficoll-Paque density gradient centrifugation was used to isolate PBMCs. The sequenced material came from PBMCs or a T cell subset sorted from them (not recorded which). The V and J genes are TRBV27 and TRBJ1-1; 5 matching bases give a weak D call of TRBD1. The receptor comes from a man younger than 35 who had mild COVID-19 (a few samples of this study predate the infection). The sample titles of this study are shuffled in the database, so cell type and time point are left out; the donor was told from shared clones. The CDR3 region reads CASRGPVNTEAFF. Read as DNA, the sequence is TGTGCCAGCAGGGGGCCGGTGAACACTGAAGCTTTCTTT.